These 5 T cell receptor beta chains came from one sample sequenced in a study of T-cell memory formation after mild COVID-19. TCRdb analysed the 5' RACE reads with MiXCR anew, one entry per CDR3 protein. This table has around 430,000 distinct CDR3 sequences, around a sixth appearing once. The sequencing input was PBMCs or a T cell subset sorted from them (not recorded which). Every receptor here comes from a man aged 18 to 35 who had mild COVID-19 (a few samples of this study predate the infection). Cell type and time point are not known.

V is TRBV7-2 and J is TRBJ1-4; TRBD1 matches 9 bases. Germline V lookup: CDR1 SGHTA, CDR2 FQGNSA. V trimming: 2 bases; J trimming: 8 bases; junction bases outside the gene matches: 6. The CDR3 has 15 residues. The CDR3 loop reads CASSLHRGPGEKLFF. CDR3 DNA: TGTGCCAGCAGCTTACACAGGGGGCCTGGGGAAAAACTGTTTTTT.

The chain combines TRBV7-8 with TRBJ1-1; 8 bases agree with TRBD1. J was trimmed by 4 bases and V by 5 bases; bases with no gene match: 9. The germline V gene encodes CDR1 SGHVS and CDR2 FQNEAQ. The CDR3 is 15 amino acids. The chain's CDR3 is CASSANRGRTTEAFF. The CDR3 DNA sequence: TGTGCCAGCAGCGCCAACAGGGGGAGGACCACTGAAGCTTTCTTT.

The V gene is TRBV3-1, the J gene TRBJ2-5, with TRBD1 identical over 10 bases. Germline V gene data show CDR1 as LGHDT and CDR2 as YNNKEL (reference sequence). Trimming cost V 1 base and J 10 bases; bases outside gene matches: 15. This CDR3 comprises 17 residues. The CDR3 loop is CASSQASGDRGLKGQYF. DNA for the CDR3: TGTGCCAGCAGCCAAGCTTCCGGCGACAGGGGGCTTAAGGGCCAGTACTTC.

This clonotype was seen ten or more times. This chain joins TRBV9 and TRBJ2-1, with D perhaps TRBD1 (5 bases). CDR1 and CDR2 (germline): SGDLS, YYNGEE. The CDR3 is 15 amino acids. V lost 0 bases and J lost 1, with 8 bases in between. The CDR3 spells CASSVADSSYNEQFF. The CDR3 DNA sequence: TGTGCCAGCAGCGTAGCTGACAGTTCCTACAATGAGCAGTTCTTC.

In this sample, this clonotype turned up a few times. The rearrangement joins TRBV12-3 or TRBV12-4 to TRBJ1-3, with 7 bases matching TRBD1. With V trimmed by 2 bases and J by 4 bases, 8 bases remained unmatched. This CDR3 has 16 residues. CDR3 bases: TGTGCCAGCAGTTTATCCCTAGGGACAGTCGGAAACACCATATATTTT. Its protein product is CASSLSLGTVGNTIYF.